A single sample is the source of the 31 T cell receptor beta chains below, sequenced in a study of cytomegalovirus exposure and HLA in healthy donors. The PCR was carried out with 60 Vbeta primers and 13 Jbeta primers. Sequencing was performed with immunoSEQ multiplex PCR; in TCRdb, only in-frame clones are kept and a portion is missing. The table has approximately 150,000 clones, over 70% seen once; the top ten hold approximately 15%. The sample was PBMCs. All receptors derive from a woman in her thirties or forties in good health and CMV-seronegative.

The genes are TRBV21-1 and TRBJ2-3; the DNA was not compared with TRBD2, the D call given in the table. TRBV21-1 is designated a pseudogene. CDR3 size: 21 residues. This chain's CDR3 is CASSKVQGGLAGGPHTDTQYF. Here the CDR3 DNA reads TGTGCCAGCAGCAAAGTTCAGGGCGGACTAGCGGGAGGGCCCCACACAGATACGCAGTATTTT.

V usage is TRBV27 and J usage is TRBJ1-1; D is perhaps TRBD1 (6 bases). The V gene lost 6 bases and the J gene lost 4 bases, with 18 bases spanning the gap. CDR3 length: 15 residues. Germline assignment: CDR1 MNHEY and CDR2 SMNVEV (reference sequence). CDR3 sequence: CASRNDRRGGTEAFF. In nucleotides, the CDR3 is TGTGCCAGCAGGAACGACCGGAGGGGGGGCACTGAAGCTTTCTTT.

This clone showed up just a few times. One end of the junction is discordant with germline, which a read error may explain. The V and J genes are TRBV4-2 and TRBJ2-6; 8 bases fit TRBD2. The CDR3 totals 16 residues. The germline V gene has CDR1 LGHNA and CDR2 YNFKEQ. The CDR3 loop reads CASSQDGLAGANGLTF. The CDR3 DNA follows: TGTGCCAGCAGCCAAGATGGACTAGCTGGGGCCAACGGCCTGACTTTC.

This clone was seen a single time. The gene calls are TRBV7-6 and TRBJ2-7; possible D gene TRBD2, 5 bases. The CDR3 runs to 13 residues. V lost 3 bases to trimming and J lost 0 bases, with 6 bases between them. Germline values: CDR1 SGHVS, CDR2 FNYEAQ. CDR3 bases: TGTGCCAGCAGCTTTGGGAGCTCCTACGAGCAGTACTTC. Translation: CASSFGSSYEQYF.

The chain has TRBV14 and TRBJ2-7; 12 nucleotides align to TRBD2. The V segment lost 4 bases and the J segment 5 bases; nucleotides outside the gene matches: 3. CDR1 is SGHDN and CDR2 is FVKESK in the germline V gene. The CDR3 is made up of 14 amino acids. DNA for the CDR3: TGTGCCAGCAGCCGACTAGCGGGAGCCCACGAGCAGTACTTC. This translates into CASSRLAGAHEQYF.

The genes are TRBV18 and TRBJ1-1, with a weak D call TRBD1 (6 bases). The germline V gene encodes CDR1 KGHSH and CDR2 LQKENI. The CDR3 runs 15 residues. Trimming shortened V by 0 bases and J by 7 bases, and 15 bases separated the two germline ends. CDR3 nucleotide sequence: TGTGCCAGCTCACCACCGTCCCGGACAGAGCTTGAAGCTTTCTTT. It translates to CASSPPSRTELEAFF.

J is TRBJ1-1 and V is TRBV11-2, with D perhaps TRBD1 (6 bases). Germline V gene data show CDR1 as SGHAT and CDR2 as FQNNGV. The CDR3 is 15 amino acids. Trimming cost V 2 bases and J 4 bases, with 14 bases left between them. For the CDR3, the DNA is TGTGCCAGCAGCTTACCAACAGGACAGACCACTGAAGCTTTCTTT. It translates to CASSLPTGQTTEAFF.

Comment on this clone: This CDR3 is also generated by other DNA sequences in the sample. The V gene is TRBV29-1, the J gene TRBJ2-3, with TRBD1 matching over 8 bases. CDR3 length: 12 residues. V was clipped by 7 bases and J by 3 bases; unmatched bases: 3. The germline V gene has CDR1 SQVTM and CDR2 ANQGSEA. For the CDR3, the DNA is TGCAGCGCCGGACAGGGTACAGATACGCAGTATTTT. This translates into CSAGQGTDTQYF.

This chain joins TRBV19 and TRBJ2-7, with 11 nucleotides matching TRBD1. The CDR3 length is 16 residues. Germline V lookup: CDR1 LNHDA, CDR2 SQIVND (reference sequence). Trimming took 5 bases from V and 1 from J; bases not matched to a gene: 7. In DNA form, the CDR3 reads TGTGCCAGTAGTCCCGCCGGGACAGGGGGTTCCTACGAGCAGTACTTC. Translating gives CASSPAGTGGSYEQYF.

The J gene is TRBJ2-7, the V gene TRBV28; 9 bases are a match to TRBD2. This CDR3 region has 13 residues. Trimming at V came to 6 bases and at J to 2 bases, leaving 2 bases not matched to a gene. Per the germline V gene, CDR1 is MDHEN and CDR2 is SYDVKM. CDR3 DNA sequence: TGTGCCAGCAGGCGGGGGGGGGCCTACGAGCAGTACTTC. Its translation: CASRRGGAYEQYF. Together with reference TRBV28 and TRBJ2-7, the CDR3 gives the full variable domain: DVKVTQSSRYLVKRTGEKVFLECVQDMDHENMFWYRQDPGLGLRLIYFSYDVKMKEKGDIPEGYSVSREKKERFSLILESASTNQTSMYLCASRRGGAYEQYFGPGTRLTVT.

CDR3 sequence: CASSFGPADSPLHF. Written as DNA, the CDR3 is TGTGCCAGCAGTTTTGGCCCCGCCGATTCACCCCTCCACTTT. The rearrangement links TRBV28 to TRBJ1-6; no firm D call. This CDR3 comprises 14 residues. V was clipped by 3 bases and J by 8 bases, with 11 bases between them. Germline V CDR1 and CDR2: MDHEN, SYDVKM.

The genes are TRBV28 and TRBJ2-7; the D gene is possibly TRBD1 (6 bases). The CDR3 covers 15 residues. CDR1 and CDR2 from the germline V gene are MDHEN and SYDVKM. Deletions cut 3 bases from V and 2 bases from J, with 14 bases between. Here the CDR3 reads CASSFRRSGAYEQYF. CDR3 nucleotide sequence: TGTGCCAGCAGTTTCCGGCGGTCAGGGGCCTACGAGCAGTACTTC.

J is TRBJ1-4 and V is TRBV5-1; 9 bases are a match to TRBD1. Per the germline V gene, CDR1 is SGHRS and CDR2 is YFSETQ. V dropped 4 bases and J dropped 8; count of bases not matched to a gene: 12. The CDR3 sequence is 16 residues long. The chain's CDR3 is CASSPPLGGQGEKLFF. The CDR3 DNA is TGCGCCAGCAGCCCTCCCCTGGGGGGACAGGGCGAAAAACTGTTTTTT. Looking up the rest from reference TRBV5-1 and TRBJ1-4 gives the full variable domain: KAGVTQTPRYLIKTRGQQVTLSCSPISGHRSVSWYQQTPGQGLQFLFEYFSETQRNKGNFPGRFSGRQFSNSRSEMNVSTLELGDSALYLCASSPPLGGQGEKLFFGSGTQLSVL.

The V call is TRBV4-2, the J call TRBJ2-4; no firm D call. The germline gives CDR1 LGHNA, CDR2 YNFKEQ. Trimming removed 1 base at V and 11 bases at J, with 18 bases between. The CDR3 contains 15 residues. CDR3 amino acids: CASSQVTGPSYFQYF. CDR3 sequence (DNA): TGTGCCAGCAGCCAAGTTACGGGTCCCTCTTACTTTCAGTACTTC.

The CDR3, as DNA: TGTGCCAGCAGTTACGGGGGGGGCGATTACAATGAGCAGTTCTTC. It specifies CASSYGGGDYNEQFF. The chain joins TRBV6-5 to TRBJ2-1, with D possibly being TRBD2 (7 bases). Germline values: CDR1 MNHEY, CDR2 SVGAGI. V was trimmed by 2 bases and J by 4 bases, leaving 12 bases between them. This CDR3 is built from 15 residues.

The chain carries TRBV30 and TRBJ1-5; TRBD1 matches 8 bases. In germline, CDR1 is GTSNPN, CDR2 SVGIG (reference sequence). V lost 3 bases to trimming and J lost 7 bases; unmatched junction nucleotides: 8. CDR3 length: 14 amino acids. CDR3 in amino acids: CAWSIGQGGQPQHF. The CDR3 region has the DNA TGTGCCTGGAGCATTGGACAGGGTGGACAGCCCCAGCATTTT.

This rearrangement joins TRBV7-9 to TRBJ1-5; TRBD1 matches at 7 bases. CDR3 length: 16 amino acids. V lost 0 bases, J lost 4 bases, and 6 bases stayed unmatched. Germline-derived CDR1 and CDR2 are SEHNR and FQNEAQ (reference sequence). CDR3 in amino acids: CASSLAGQVRNQPQHF. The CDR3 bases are TGTGCCAGCAGCTTAGCCGGACAGGTTCGGAATCAGCCCCAGCATTTT.

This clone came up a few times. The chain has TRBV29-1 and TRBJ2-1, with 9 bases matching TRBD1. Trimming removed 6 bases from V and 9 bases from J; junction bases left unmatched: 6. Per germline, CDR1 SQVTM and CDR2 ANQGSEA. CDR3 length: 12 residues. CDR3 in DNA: TGCAGCGTCGGACAGGGGATGAGTGAGCAGTTCTTC. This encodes CSVGQGMSEQFF.

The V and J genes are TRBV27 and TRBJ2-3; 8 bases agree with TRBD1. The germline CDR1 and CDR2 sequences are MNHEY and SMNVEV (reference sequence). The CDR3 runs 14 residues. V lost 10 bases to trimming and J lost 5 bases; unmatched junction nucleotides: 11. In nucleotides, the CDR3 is TGTGCCACCTCTGCGGACAGGGAGTTAGATACGCAGTATTTT. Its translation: CATSADRELDTQYF.

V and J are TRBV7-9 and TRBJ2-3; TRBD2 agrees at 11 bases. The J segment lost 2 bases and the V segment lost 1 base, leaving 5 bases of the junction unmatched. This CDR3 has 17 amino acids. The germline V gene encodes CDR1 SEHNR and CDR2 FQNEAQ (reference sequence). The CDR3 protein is CASSLVRLAGNTDTQYF. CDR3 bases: TGTGCCAGCAGCTTAGTCCGACTAGCGGGGAACACAGATACGCAGTATTTT.

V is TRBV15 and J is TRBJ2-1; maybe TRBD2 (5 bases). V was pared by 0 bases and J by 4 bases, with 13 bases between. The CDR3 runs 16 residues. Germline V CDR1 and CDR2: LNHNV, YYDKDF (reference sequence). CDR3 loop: CATSRDREAAYNEQFF. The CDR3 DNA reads TGTGCCACCAGCAGAGATAGAGAAGCGGCATACAATGAGCAGTTCTTC.

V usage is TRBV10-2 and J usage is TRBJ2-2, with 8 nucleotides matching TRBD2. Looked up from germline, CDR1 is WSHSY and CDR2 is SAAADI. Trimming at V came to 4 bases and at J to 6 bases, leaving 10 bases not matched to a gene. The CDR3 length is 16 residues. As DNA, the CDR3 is TGCGCCAGCAGTGGACTAGCGATACCCGGGGCCGGGGAGCTGTTTTTT. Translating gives CASSGLAIPGAGELFF.

This CDR3 reads CASSQENSPNQPQHF. The DNA for the CDR3 is TGCGCCAGCAGCCAAGAGAACAGCCCCAATCAGCCCCAGCATTTT. V is TRBV4-1 and J is TRBJ1-5; D gene uncertain. The germline gives CDR1 MGHRA, CDR2 YSYEKL. V lost 0 bases and J 3 bases, leaving 9 bases between the germline ends. The CDR3 covers 15 residues.

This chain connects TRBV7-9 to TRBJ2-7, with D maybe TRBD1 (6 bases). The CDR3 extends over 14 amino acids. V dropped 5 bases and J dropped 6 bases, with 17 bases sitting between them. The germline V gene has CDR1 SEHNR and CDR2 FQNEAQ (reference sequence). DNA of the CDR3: TGTGCCAGCAGCGCTAGGGACAAGCCCCGCGAGCAGTACTTC. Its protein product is CASSARDKPREQYF.

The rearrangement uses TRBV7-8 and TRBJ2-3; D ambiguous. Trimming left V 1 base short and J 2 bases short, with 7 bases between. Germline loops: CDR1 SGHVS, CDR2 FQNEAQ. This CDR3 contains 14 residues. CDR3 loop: CASSLGASTDTQYF. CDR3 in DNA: TGTGCCAGCAGCTTAGGAGCTTCCACAGATACGCAGTATTTT.

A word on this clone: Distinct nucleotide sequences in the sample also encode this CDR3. CDR3 protein: CASSPLSWGDYGYTF. In DNA, the CDR3 is TGTGCCAGCTCACCACTCTCATGGGGGGACTATGGCTACACCTTC. This rearrangement joins TRBV18 to TRBJ1-2, with D perhaps matching TRBD1 (5 bases). The V end lost 1 base, the J end lost 3 bases, and 12 bases lay between the germline ends. This CDR3 is built from 15 residues. Germline V lookup: CDR1 KGHSH, CDR2 LQKENI.

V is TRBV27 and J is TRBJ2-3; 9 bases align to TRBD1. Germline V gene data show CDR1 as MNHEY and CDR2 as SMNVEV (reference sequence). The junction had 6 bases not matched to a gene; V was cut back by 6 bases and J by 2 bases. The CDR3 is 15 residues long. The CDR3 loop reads CASRDRGRNTDTQYF. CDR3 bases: TGTGCCAGCAGGGACAGGGGACGAAACACAGATACGCAGTATTTT.

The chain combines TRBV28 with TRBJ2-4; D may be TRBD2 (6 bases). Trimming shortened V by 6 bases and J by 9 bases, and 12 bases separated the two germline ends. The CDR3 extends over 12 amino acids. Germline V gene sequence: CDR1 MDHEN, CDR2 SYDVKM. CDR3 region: CASSPNSGIQYF. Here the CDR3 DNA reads TGTGCCAGCAGCCCCAATAGCGGCATTCAGTACTTC.

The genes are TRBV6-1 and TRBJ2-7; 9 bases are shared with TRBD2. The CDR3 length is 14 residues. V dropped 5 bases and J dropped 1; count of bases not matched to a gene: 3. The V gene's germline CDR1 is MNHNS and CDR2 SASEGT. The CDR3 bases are TGTGCCAGCAGTTTAGGACTAGCGTCCTACGAGCAGTACTTC. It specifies CASSLGLASYEQYF.

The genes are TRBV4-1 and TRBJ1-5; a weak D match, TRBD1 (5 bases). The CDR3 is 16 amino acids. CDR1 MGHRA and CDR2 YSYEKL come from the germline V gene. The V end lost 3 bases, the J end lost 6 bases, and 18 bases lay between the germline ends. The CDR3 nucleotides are TGCGCCAGCAGCCAGTCCCCCGACAGCGGGGTTCAGCCCCAGCATTTT. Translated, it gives CASSQSPDSGVQPQHF.

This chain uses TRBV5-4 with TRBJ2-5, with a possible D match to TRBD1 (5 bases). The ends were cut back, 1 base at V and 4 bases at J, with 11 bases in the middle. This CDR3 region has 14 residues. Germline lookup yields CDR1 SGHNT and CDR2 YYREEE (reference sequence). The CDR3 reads CASSLPGRLETQYF. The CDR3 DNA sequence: TGTGCCAGCAGCTTGCCAGGGCGGTTAGAGACCCAGTACTTC.